The 16 T cell receptor beta chains below were found in one sample sequenced in a study of T-cell reconstitution after alpha-beta-depleted transplantation in children. Unique molecular identifiers were incorporated when the TCRbeta library was constructed. Each CDR3 protein gets one entry after TCRdb re-called the PCR reads with MiXCR. Of 700,000 or so distinct CDR3 sequences listed, roughly 14% are singletons. The material was PBMCs, obtained before TCRalphabeta/CD19-depleted stem cell transplant. All receptors come from a girl aged 2 to 9 with congenital amegakaryocytic thrombocytopenia, due to receive a stem cell transplant.

This clonotype was seen a few times. The V gene is TRBV7-3, the J gene TRBJ2-1; 8 bases align to TRBD2. This CDR3 region has 16 residues. Germline CDR1 SGHTA, CDR2 FQGTGA. V was pared by 5 bases and J by 5 bases, with 11 bases of the junction left unmatched. CDR3 nucleotides: TGTGCCAGCAGCATCATGGGGTTAGCGGGACACAATGAGCAGTTCTTC. Translated: CASSIMGLAGHNEQFF.

The V call is TRBV10-3, the J call TRBJ2-2; 7 bases are a match to TRBD1. V was clipped by 4 bases and J by 4 bases; unmatched bases: 6. The CDR3 extends over 15 amino acids. Germline loops: CDR1 ENHRY, CDR2 SYGVKD. This CDR3 reads CAISVGTVITGELFF. The CDR3 DNA reads TGTGCCATCAGTGTGGGGACAGTTATCACCGGGGAGCTGTTTTTT.

In the case of this clonotype: Possible read error: a much larger clone is one base away. The chain employs TRBV4-1 and TRBJ2-1, with a tentative D call TRBD1 (5 bases). Germline V lookup: CDR1 MGHRA, CDR2 YSYEKL. CDR3 length: 16 amino acids. The CDR3 region has the DNA TGCGCCAGCGGCCAAGTTGTGGGGCGTGAGAGGAATGAGCAGTTCTTC. Translation gives CASGQVVGRERNEQFF.

The gene calls are TRBV10-3 and TRBJ1-2, with D uncertain. The CDR3 runs to 15 residues. Trimming removed 0 bases at V and 3 bases at J, with 11 bases between. Germline V lookup: CDR1 ENHRY, CDR2 SYGVKD. The CDR3 nucleotides are TGTGCCATCAGTGAGTCCCGCCAGATGGACTATGGCTACACCTTC. This gives the protein CAISESRQMDYGYTF.

This clonotype was picked up many times. The V gene is TRBV5-1, the J gene TRBJ2-5; 10 bases line up with TRBD2. Germline CDR1 is SGHRS and CDR2 is YFSETQ. V was pared by 0 bases and J by 3 bases, with 5 bases of the junction left unmatched. This CDR3 is built from 16 residues. The CDR3: CASSLEPSGSKETQYF. Written as DNA, the CDR3 is TGCGCCAGCAGCTTGGAGCCTAGCGGGAGTAAAGAGACCCAGTACTTC.

This clonotype came up many times. The rearrangement uses TRBV4-1 and TRBJ2-2; unclear D gene. V was clipped by 4 bases and J by 5 bases, with 11 bases between them. CDR1 and CDR2 from the germline V gene are MGHRA and YSYEKL. The CDR3 extends over 14 amino acids. The CDR3 is CASSLVATTGELFF. DNA of the CDR3: TGCGCCAGCAGCCTGGTGGCCACAACCGGGGAGCTGTTTTTT.

This clonotype showed up many times. The J gene is TRBJ2-2, the V gene TRBV5-1; TRBD2 matches at 9 bases. Germline CDR1 is SGHRS and CDR2 is YFSETQ. The J segment lost 5 bases and the V segment lost 0 bases, leaving 2 bases of the junction unmatched. The CDR3 is 15 residues long. For the CDR3, the DNA is TGCGCCAGCAGCTTGGGAAGCGGGAGGACCGGGGAGCTGTTTTTT. Encoded protein: CASSLGSGRTGELFF.

The chain links TRBV5-1 to TRBJ2-1; TRBD2 matches 8 bases. The CDR3 is 14 amino acids. Trimming took 4 bases from V and 5 from J; bases not matched to a gene: 5. Germline V gene data show CDR1 as SGHRS and CDR2 as YFSETQ. DNA for the CDR3: TGCGCCAGCAGCATAAGCGGGAGCCACAATGAGCAGTTCTTC. Amino acid sequence: CASSISGSHNEQFF.

This clonotype was counted ten times or more. V usage is TRBV28 and J usage is TRBJ2-7; the D gene is possibly TRBD2 (5 bases). V gave up 7 bases and J gave up 4 bases, with 23 bases separating them. This CDR3 comprises 16 residues. CDR1 and CDR2 (germline): MDHEN, SYDVKM. This chain's CDR3 is CASTALVGLARYEQYF. The CDR3 coding sequence is TGTGCCAGCACCGCTTTAGTCGGCCTAGCCCGATACGAGCAGTACTTC.

This clonotype was seen many times. The chain combines TRBV30 with TRBJ2-1, with D possibly being TRBD1 (6 bases). Germline lookup yields CDR1 GTSNPN and CDR2 SVGIG (reference sequence). The CDR3 loop spans 14 amino acids. V was pared by 4 bases and J by 6 bases, with 16 bases between. CDR3 DNA sequence: TGTGCCTGGAATCCCTGGGGACAAAGCAATGAGCAGTTCTTC. This translates into CAWNPWGQSNEQFF.

The V gene is TRBV6-2 or TRBV6-3, the J gene TRBJ2-3, with D tentatively TRBD2 (6 bases). With 4 bases removed from V and 5 bases from J, the gap between germline ends came to 16 bases. Germline V gene lookup returns CDR1 MNHEY and CDR2 SVGEGT. The CDR3 has 15 residues. CDR3 region: CASSSPLEGEDTQYF. The DNA of the CDR3 is TGTGCCAGCAGTTCCCCTCTGGAGGGAGAAGATACGCAGTATTTT.

This clonotype has just a few counts. The chain uses TRBV6-5 and TRBJ2-7; 15 nucleotides align to TRBD2. Germline CDR1 MNHEY, CDR2 SVGAGI. The junction had 5 bases not matched to a gene; V was cut back by 4 bases and J by 4 bases. The CDR3 loop spans 16 amino acids. The chain's CDR3 is CASSSYGLAGGYEQYF. The CDR3, as DNA: TGTGCCAGCAGTTCATACGGACTAGCGGGAGGGTACGAGCAGTACTTC.

The chain employs TRBV15 and TRBJ2-1; 7 bases fit TRBD1. The V gene end was trimmed by 9 bases and the J gene end by 4 bases; junction bases not matched to a gene: 9. This CDR3 is 14 amino acids long. Looked up from germline, CDR1 is LNHNV and CDR2 is YYDKDF (reference sequence). CDR3 region: CATKKGTEYNEQFF. In DNA form, the CDR3 reads TGTGCCACTAAGAAGGGGACAGAGTACAATGAGCAGTTCTTC. Together with reference TRBV15 and TRBJ2-1, the CDR3 gives the full variable domain: DAMVIQNPRYQVTQFGKPVTLSCSQTLNHNVMYWYQQKSSQAPKLLFHYYDKDFNNEADTPDNFQSRRPNTSFCFLDIRSPGLGDTAMYLCATKKGTEYNEQFFGPGTRLTVL.

The V gene is TRBV3-1, the J gene TRBJ1-4; TRBD1 agrees at 7 bases. Per the germline V gene, CDR1 is LGHDT and CDR2 is YNNKEL (reference sequence). This CDR3 comprises 18 residues. V gave up 4 bases and J gave up 0 bases; unmatched junction bases: 11. CDR3 loop: CASSRQGVGTATNEKLFF. CDR3 nucleotides: TGTGCCAGCAGCCGCCAGGGGGTGGGGACGGCAACTAATGAAAAACTGTTTTTT.

This clonotype was observed many times. The chain employs TRBV20-1 and TRBJ2-3, with D unresolved. CDR3 length: 14 residues. From germline, CDR1 is DFQATT and CDR2 SNEGSKA (reference sequence). Trimming stripped 6 bases from V and 2 bases from J, with 15 bases between. The CDR3 DNA reads TGCAGTGCCTTACTACCCTCCCACACAGATACGCAGTATTTT. Its protein product is CSALLPSHTDTQYF.

This clonotype occurred a few times. The rearrangement uses TRBV7-9 and TRBJ1-5; D ambiguous. The CDR3 has 15 residues. CDR1 SEHNR and CDR2 FQNEAQ come from the germline V gene (reference sequence). V lost 5 bases and J 3 bases, leaving 14 bases between the germline ends. The CDR3 nucleotides read TGTGCCAGCAGCGGTCGGCGGGCGCTCAATCAGCCCCAGCATTTT. Its translation: CASSGRRALNQPQHF.